Included here is one T cell receptor (beta chain) sequence, with context. Trimming shortened V by 7 bases and J by 5 bases, and 18 bases separated the two germline ends. Germline lookup yields CDR1 SGHRS and CDR2 YFSETQ. There are 14 residues in the CDR3. This record comes from a study of control samples from healthy donors and cancer patients. Clones were sequenced by immunoSEQ multiplex PCR, and TCRdb holds only the in-frame ones, with some missing. Of roughly 130,000 clones listed, around nine tenths are singletons. The gene calls are TRBV5-1 and TRBJ2-5, with D uncertain. Sequences were obtained from blood. The sequence came from a man aged 25 to 40 in good health. This CDR3 is CASSESSRKETQYF. The CDR3 region has the DNA TGCGCCAGCTCAGAGAGTTCCCGTAAGGAGACCCAGTACTTC.